This T cell receptor (beta chain) was captured in a study of blood T cell repertoires in COVID-19 (dated by TCRdb to 2018 to 2020). Describing the broader study: Samples from collaborators originated in the United States, Italy and Spain and spanned both the acute and convalescent phases of COVID-19. A de-identified subject ID, COVID-19 status, age in years and sex were almost always included in the sample metadata. Where available, HLA class I and class II types were obtained from metadata supplied by the sample provider rather than from assay-based typing. The dataset comprised deeply sampled blood TCRbeta repertoires from subjects exposed to, actively infected with, or recovered from COVID-19. Samples were obtained from the ongoing ImmuneRACE study (first 160 participants) and from over 1,000 subjects provided by 6 global collaborators. The repertoires were made available in a free public database intended to serve as a resource for research on the immune response to SARS-CoV-2. The material from the prospective study consisted of cDNA or gDNA derived from T cells, B-cell-depleted T cells, or PBMCs. Overall study results and their limits: The quantity of clinical and demographic metadata differed by source and by participant and was supplied without curation.

V gives up 5 bases and J gives up 6 bases, and the segment between their germline ends measures 11 bases. CDR1 and CDR2, looked up from the germline V gene, are SGHTA and FQGNSA. The CDR3 starts with the cysteine, ends with the phenylalanine, and has 12 residues. The retained sequence is limited to the CDR3, 36 bases, with the frame set at the first base. Participants in the prospective study were aged roughly 18 to 100 years, lived in 20 to 30 United States geographic areas, and enrolled through a virtual design. To assign participants to cohorts, the prospective study relied on clinical history that participants themselves reported in a screening survey and a study questionnaire. ImmuneRACE Cohort 3 recovered participants were defined by two consecutive negative NP/OP PCR tests, healthcare professional clearance, or symptom resolution. Mobile phlebotomists in the prospective study collected whole blood, serum and a nasopharyngeal or oropharyngeal swab from every participant. Over a roughly two-month period, participants in the prospective study had the option of providing additional blood draws and questionnaires. Before DNA extraction, blood samples from the prospective study were shipped at room temperature or frozen.

There are a few counts of this clone. Its antigen is still unknown. No clone much larger than this one lies a single base away; base qualities are absent. The immunoSEQ Assay, a bias-controlled multiplex PCR, was used to amplify TCRbeta CDR3 regions from genomic DNA. The authors' analysis ran thus. Nucleated cell counts per sample were estimated from amplification of reference gene primers within the assay. To quantify the absolute abundance of each unique TCRbeta CDR3 rearrangement, sequence reads were collapsed and filtered. For each sample, productive Simpson clonality was calculated by taking the square root of Simpson's diversity index across productive rearrangements. TCRdb's version of the immuneACCESS table is confined to in-frame rearrangements and falls short of the full clone set. An unresolved V gene accounts for under half of the shortfall where checked; the remainder is of unknown origin. V and J calls and clone size come straight from that table; D and trimming were deduced from the DNA. For this sample the table gives 310,000 or so clones, of which about nine tenths were detected only once. Of the sample, 8% to 9% is held by the ten largest clones.

The V and J genes are TRBV7-2 and TRBJ2-7; matching of 5 bases hints at TRBD1 as the D gene. The receptor's source is a woman under 30 who had recovered from COVID-19. The sample consisted of PBMCs or T cells enriched from blood (not recorded which). Read as DNA, the sequence is TGTGCCAGCAGCGGGGTAGGGGCCGAGCAGTACTTC. This translates into CASSGVGAEQYF.